The 27 T cell receptor beta chains listed next were all sequenced from one sample in a study of blood T cell repertoires in COVID-19. Sequencing was performed with immunoSEQ multiplex PCR; in TCRdb, only in-frame clones are kept and a portion is missing. Of roughly 220,000 clones listed, approximately 84% are singletons. Sequences were obtained from peripheral blood. Receptors originate from a woman aged 25 to 45 who had recovered from COVID-19.

The chain carries TRBV7-9 and TRBJ2-2; 7 positions agree with TRBD2. V lost 2 bases and J lost 5; bases outside the gene matches: 8. Per germline, CDR1 SEHNR and CDR2 FQNEAQ (reference sequence). The CDR3 runs 16 residues. The CDR3, as DNA: TGTGCCAGCAGCTTAAGGATTAGCGGGCTTACCGGGGAGCTGTTTTTT. The encoded protein is CASSLRISGLTGELFF.

This clone was picked up one time. This chain joins TRBV7-3 and TRBJ2-2; D may be TRBD2 (6 bases). The ends were cut back, 5 bases at V and 2 bases at J, with 9 bases in the middle. Germline V lookup: CDR1 SGHTA, CDR2 FQGTGA. The CDR3 runs 14 residues. CDR3 amino acids: CASSRGLNTGELFF. In DNA form, the CDR3 reads TGTGCCAGCAGCCGGGGACTTAACACCGGGGAGCTGTTTTTT.

The V gene is TRBV28, the J gene TRBJ1-6; TRBD1 matches at 10 bases. CDR1 and CDR2 (germline): MDHEN, SYDVKM. After removal of 5 bases from V and 6 bases from J, the junction contained 7 bases not matched to a gene. This CDR3 is built from 16 residues. In DNA form, the CDR3 reads TGTGCCAGCAGTACCAAGACAGGGGGCTTTAATTCACCCCTCCACTTT. Translating it yields CASSTKTGGFNSPLHF. Drawing the rest from reference TRBV28 and TRBJ1-6, the complete variable domain is DVKVTQSSRYLVKRTGEKVFLECVQDMDHENMFWYRQDPGLGLRLIYFSYDVKMKEKGDIPEGYSVSREKKERFSLILESASTNQTSMYLCASSTKTGGFNSPLHFGNGTRLTVT.

The table lists this clone with a few counts. V is TRBV28 and J is TRBJ2-3; the match to TRBD2 covers 14 bases. Germline CDR1 and CDR2: MDHEN and SYDVKM. The CDR3 is made up of 19 amino acids. Trimming removed 7 bases from V and 2 bases from J; junction bases left unmatched: 14. The CDR3 sequence: CASTLRWRLAGGFTDTQYF. As DNA, the CDR3 is TGTGCCAGCACCTTAAGGTGGAGACTAGCGGGAGGGTTCACAGATACGCAGTATTTT.

The gene calls are TRBV5-1 and TRBJ1-4; D remains ambiguous. Per the germline V gene, CDR1 is SGHRS and CDR2 is YFSETQ. Trimming removed 0 bases from V and 7 bases from J, with 10 bases in between. The CDR3 runs 14 residues. The CDR3 reads CASSLGGGSEKLFF. CDR3 DNA sequence: TGCGCCAGCAGCTTGGGGGGAGGAAGTGAAAAACTGTTTTTT.

This clone has only a few counts. The V and J genes are TRBV6-1 and TRBJ2-1; TRBD2 agrees at 13 bases. CDR3 length: 17 amino acids. V was clipped by 4 bases and J by 8 bases; unmatched bases: 11. Per germline, CDR1 MNHNS and CDR2 SASEGT. In DNA, the CDR3 is TGTGCCAGCAGTGGGGGACTAGCGGGAATAGAGGTGGATGAGCAGTTCTTC. It codes for CASSGGLAGIEVDEQFF.

The chain couples TRBV7-2 to TRBJ1-3; 9 nucleotides agree with TRBD1. CDR1 and CDR2 from the germline V gene are SGHTA and FQGNSA. Trimming cost V 1 base and J 1 base; bases outside gene matches: 11. This CDR3 is 19 amino acids long. CDR3: CASSLEGTGHLRSGNTIYF. Written as DNA, the CDR3 is TGTGCCAGCAGCTTAGAGGGGACAGGGCACCTACGATCTGGAAACACCATATATTTT.

The gene calls are TRBV19 and TRBJ2-3; 12 bases are a match to TRBD2. CDR1 and CDR2 from the germline V gene are LNHDA and SQIVND (reference sequence). V trimming: 3 bases; J trimming: 5 bases; junction bases outside the gene matches: 3. The CDR3 has 15 amino acids. The chain's CDR3 is CASSIPTSGRDTQYF. The CDR3, as DNA: TGTGCCAGTAGTATTCCGACTAGCGGGAGAGATACGCAGTATTTT.

The CDR3 loop is CASSLGIAGVDEQFF. The CDR3 DNA reads as TGTGCCAGCAGCTTAGGTATAGCGGGAGTCGATGAGCAGTTCTTC. The chain has TRBV7-2 and TRBJ2-1; 9 bases map to TRBD2. This CDR3 has 15 residues. The J segment lost 8 bases and the V segment lost 1 base, leaving 6 bases of the junction unmatched. Germline lookup yields CDR1 SGHTA and CDR2 FQGNSA.

This rearrangement joins TRBV5-1 to TRBJ1-3; D unclear. The germline gives CDR1 SGHRS, CDR2 YFSETQ. CDR3 length: 15 residues. Trimming removed 3 bases at V and 0 bases at J, with 10 bases between. CDR3 DNA: TGCGCCAGCAGCTCGGCGGGATTCTCTGGAAACACCATATATTTT. It specifies CASSSAGFSGNTIYF.

The rearrangement joins TRBV28 to TRBJ2-3; 8 bases map to TRBD1. The germline CDR1 and CDR2 sequences are MDHEN and SYDVKM. The CDR3 sequence is 15 residues long. After removal of 0 bases from V and 2 bases from J, the junction contained 1 base not matched to a gene. CDR3 sequence reads: CASSLWGQATDTQYF. CDR3 bases: TGTGCCAGCAGTTTATGGGGACAGGCCACAGATACGCAGTATTTT.

The chain is built from TRBV5-5 and TRBJ1-5; D might be TRBD1 (6 bases). The CDR3 extends over 16 amino acids. The germline gives CDR1 SGHKS, CDR2 YYEKEE (reference sequence). Trimming left V 0 bases short and J 7 bases short, with 17 bases between. For the CDR3, the DNA is TGTGCCAGCAGCTTGGCAGGGCCGGGACAAACCCAGCCCCAGCATTTT. This gives the protein CASSLAGPGQTQPQHF.

V is TRBV9 and J is TRBJ1-2; 7 bases map to TRBD1. This CDR3 is 14 amino acids long. V lost 6 bases and J lost 2; bases outside the gene matches: 7. The germline CDR1 and CDR2 sequences are SGDLS and YYNGEE. The CDR3 DNA is TGTGCCAGCACCGCCGGGACAGCCAACTATGGCTACACCTTC. It is translated as CASTAGTANYGYTF. Drawing the rest from reference TRBV9 and TRBJ1-2, the complete variable domain is DSGVTQTPKHLITATGQRVTLRCSPRSGDLSVYWYQQSLDQGLQFLIQYYNGEERAKGNILERFSAQQFPDLHSELNLSSLELGDSALYFCASTAGTANYGYTFGSGTRLTVV.

V is TRBV6-5 and J is TRBJ2-5, with 15 bases that match TRBD2. With V trimmed by 7 bases and J by 4 bases, 4 bases remained unmatched. Per the germline V gene, CDR1 is MNHEY and CDR2 is SVGAGI. The CDR3 spans 15 residues. This chain's CDR3 is CASIGLAGGLETQYF. In DNA form, the CDR3 reads TGTGCCAGCATTGGACTAGCGGGAGGGTTAGAGACCCAGTACTTC.

The J gene is TRBJ2-7, the V gene TRBV30; 7 nucleotides agree with TRBD1. The CDR3 covers 14 residues. Losses at the gene ends were 5 bases for V and 3 bases for J; bases not matched to a gene: 10. CDR1 GTSNPN and CDR2 SVGIG come from the germline V gene (reference sequence). The CDR3 protein is CAWGGQVRNYEQYF. The CDR3 DNA sequence: TGTGCCTGGGGTGGACAGGTCCGAAACTACGAGCAGTACTTC.

CDR3 DNA: TGTGCCAGCAGCCCCGAGAGCGGTCTGAACACTGAAGCTTTCTTT. This translates into CASSPESGLNTEAFF. This chain connects TRBV9 to TRBJ1-1; no definite D call. The V end was cut by 4 bases, the J end by 0 bases, with 13 bases between. The CDR3 has 15 amino acids. The V gene's germline CDR1 is SGDLS and CDR2 YYNGEE.

This clone appeared once. This chain joins TRBV9 and TRBJ2-5; 13 bases fit TRBD2. The CDR3 runs 21 residues. V lost 3 bases, J lost 2 bases, and 19 bases stayed unmatched. Per germline, CDR1 SGDLS and CDR2 YYNGEE. In DNA form, the CDR3 reads TGTGCCAGCAGCGCCAGGCCCCGTGGTGGAGGACTAGCGGGAGAGCAAGAGACCCAGTACTTC. Its protein product is CASSARPRGGGLAGEQETQYF.

This clone appeared a single time. The rearrangement uses TRBV4-2 and TRBJ2-3, with a tentative D call TRBD1 (5 bases). Germline CDR1 reads LGHNA; CDR2 reads YNFKEQ. The CDR3 loop spans 15 amino acids. Trimming cost V 1 base and J 2 bases, with 10 bases left between them. In nucleotides, the CDR3 is TGTGCCAGCAGCCAAGGACAGAGCACCACAGATACGCAGTATTTT. This translates into CASSQGQSTTDTQYF.

This clone was detected once. This rearrangement joins TRBV29-1 to TRBJ2-7, with D tentatively TRBD1 (5 bases). In germline, CDR1 is SQVTM, CDR2 ANQGSEA. The CDR3 totals 14 residues. With 6 bases removed from V and 0 bases from J, the gap between germline ends came to 15 bases. The CDR3 spells CSVLNRQSSYEQYF. DNA of the CDR3: TGCAGCGTGCTAAACCGACAGAGCTCCTACGAGCAGTACTTC.

The genes are TRBV28 and TRBJ1-1; TRBD1 agrees at 8 bases. The CDR3 covers 15 residues. Germline loops: CDR1 MDHEN, CDR2 SYDVKM. V trimming: 2 bases; J trimming: 1 base; junction bases outside the gene matches: 3. For the CDR3, the DNA is TGTGCCAGCAGTTTACGGGGACAGGCGAACACTGAAGCTTTCTTT. Its translation: CASSLRGQANTEAFF. The whole variable domain, remainder taken from reference TRBV28 and TRBJ1-1, is DVKVTQSSRYLVKRTGEKVFLECVQDMDHENMFWYRQDPGLGLRLIYFSYDVKMKEKGDIPEGYSVSREKKERFSLILESASTNQTSMYLCASSLRGQANTEAFFGQGTRLTVV.

This chain's CDR3 is CASSSGTGASGNTIYF. CDR3 sequence (DNA): TGCGCCAGCAGCTCAGGGACAGGGGCCTCTGGAAACACCATATATTTT. This chain uses TRBV5-1 with TRBJ1-3; 10 positions agree with TRBD1. J was trimmed by 0 bases and V by 3 bases; bases with no gene match: 3. The CDR3 is 16 residues long. CDR1 is SGHRS, CDR2 YFSETQ, per germline.

The chain joins TRBV6-5 to TRBJ2-5; TRBD1 matches 7 bases. This CDR3 region has 13 residues. CDR1 is MNHEY, CDR2 SVGAGI, per germline. J gave up 7 bases and V 6 bases, and 8 bases lay outside the gene matches. CDR3: CASSHRGEGTQYF. CDR3 DNA: TGTGCCAGCAGCCACAGGGGCGAGGGGACCCAGTACTTC.

V usage is TRBV18 and J usage is TRBJ1-2; 8 nucleotides align to TRBD1. There are 14 residues in the CDR3. Germline loops: CDR1 KGHSH, CDR2 LQKENI. The V segment lost 2 bases and the J segment 6 bases; nucleotides outside the gene matches: 5. The CDR3 region has the DNA TGTGCCAGCTCACCAGGGCAGGGGGCGGATGGCTACACCTTC. Its translation: CASSPGQGADGYTF.

The J gene is TRBJ1-3, the V gene TRBV9, with TRBD1 as a possible D gene (5 bases). Germline-derived CDR1 and CDR2 are SGDLS and YYNGEE. The CDR3 is 16 residues long. Trimming cost V 4 bases and J 2 bases, with 16 bases left between them. This CDR3 is CASSPQEVRAGNTIYF. DNA of the CDR3: TGTGCCAGCAGCCCCCAAGAGGTCAGGGCTGGAAACACCATATATTTT. The entire variable domain, with the rest obtained from reference TRBV9 and TRBJ1-3, is as follows: DSGVTQTPKHLITATGQRVTLRCSPRSGDLSVYWYQQSLDQGLQFLIQYYNGEERAKGNILERFSAQQFPDLHSELNLSSLELGDSALYFCASSPQEVRAGNTIYFGEGSWLTVV.

CDR3 DNA: TGTGCCAGCAGGAGGACAGGGGGAACTCTCGTCTCTGGAAACACCATATATTTT. The encoded protein is CASRRTGGTLVSGNTIYF. The rearrangement links TRBV2 to TRBJ1-3, with TRBD1 matching 10 bases. The CDR3 has 18 amino acids. The germline gives CDR1 SNHLY, CDR2 FYNNEI. Unmatched junction bases numbered 11, after V lost 6 bases and J lost 0 bases.

This clone was recorded only once. The chain couples TRBV10-3 to TRBJ2-1, with TRBD1 identical over 9 bases. Trimming at V came to 6 bases and at J to 5 bases, leaving 5 bases not matched to a gene. The CDR3 is 14 amino acids. CDR1 and CDR2 (germline): ENHRY, SYGVKD. The CDR3 spells CAISRDRADNEQFF. The CDR3 nucleotides read TGTGCCATCAGCAGGGACAGGGCGGACAATGAGCAGTTCTTC.

The V and J genes are TRBV2 and TRBJ2-1, with a weak D call TRBD2 (6 bases). V gave up 7 bases and J gave up 10 bases, with 17 bases separating them. Germline V gene sequence: CDR1 SNHLY, CDR2 FYNNEI. CDR3 length: 13 residues. The CDR3 protein is CASKLAVVVEQFF. CDR3 nucleotide sequence: TGTGCCAGCAAACTAGCCGTAGTCGTCGAGCAGTTCTTC.